A selection of T cell receptor beta chains follows, all from one sample in a study of T cell responses to AZD1222 COVID-19 vaccine. Clones were sequenced by immunoSEQ multiplex PCR, and TCRdb holds only the in-frame ones, with some missing. The sample holds 100,000 to 150,000 clones, about 85% seen once. The sequences come from peripheral blood, collected on day 0 of AZD1222 vaccination. These receptors were taken from an adult in good health. Each CDR3 is given with its conserved first and last residue. D genes are given only for firm matches. Where a row states a size, it is once, few, many or the class of an expanded clone; other rows omit it.

j_call clone_size v_call d_call cdr3_nt cdr3_aa
TRBJ2-4 NA TRBV4-1 NA TGCGCCAGCAGCCAAGGGGAGAGGGACATTCAGTACTTC CASSQGERDIQYF
TRBJ2-7 few TRBV7-2 TRBD1 TGTGCCAGCAGCCCCCCGAGACAGGGCTTGAAAGGCTCCTACGAGCAGTACTTC CASSPPRQGLKGSYEQYF
TRBJ1-4 NA TRBV4-2 TRBD1 TGTGCCAGCAGCAAGGGACAGGGAGCAGGAAGTCCTGAAAAACTGTTTTTT CASSKGQGAGSPEKLFF
TRBJ1-1 NA TRBV28 TRBD1 TGTGCCAGCAGGCCGACAGGGCCCACTGAAGCTTTCTTT CASRPTGPTEAFF
TRBJ2-7 NA TRBV14 NA TGTGCCAGCAGCCTAACCCCCGGCCCCAGCTCCTACGAGCAGTACTTC CASSLTPGPSSYEQYF
TRBJ2-6 NA TRBV10-3 NA TGTGCCATCAGTGAGTCGCAGGGAACCCTCTCTGGGGCCAACGTCCTGACTTTC CAISESQGTLSGANVLTF
TRBJ2-5 NA TRBV10-3 NA TGTGCCATCTCACTCCGGACCGAAGAGACCCAGTACTTC CAISLRTEETQYF
TRBJ1-4 once TRBV2 NA TGTGCCAGCAGGGTCGACACCGAAAAACTGTTTTTT CASRVDTEKLFF
TRBJ2-1 NA TRBV27 TRBD2 TGTGCCAGCAGTTTATCGGCGGGGGGGCCGGTTGAGCAGTTCTTC CASSLSAGGPVEQFF
TRBJ2-1 NA TRBV3-1/TRBV3-2 NA TGTGCCAGCAGCCCAAGGTCACAGGGTAGTACGGATGAGCAGTTCTTC CASSPRSQGSTDEQFF
TRBJ2-6 NA TRBV11-2 TRBD1 TGTGCCAGCAGCCCCACCCGGACAGGCCTCTCTGGGGCCAACGTCCTGACTTTC CASSPTRTGLSGANVLTF
TRBJ2-7 NA TRBV4-1 NA TGCGCCAGCAGCCCCTCCTGGAGGACCTACGAGCAGTACTTC CASSPSWRTYEQYF
TRBJ2-7 NA TRBV7-2 TRBD2 TGTGCCAGCAGCAAACTAGCGGGGGGGTCCTACGAGCAGTACTTC CASSKLAGGSYEQYF
TRBJ1-1 once TRBV19 NA TGTGCCAGTAGTATGTCACCGCTGAACACTGAAGCTTTCTTT CASSMSPLNTEAFF
TRBJ1-5 NA TRBV7-9 TRBD1 TGTGCCAGCAGCCCCGGGACAGTCTTCAATCAGCCCCAGCATTTT CASSPGTVFNQPQHF
TRBJ1-2 NA TRBV12-3/TRBV12-4 NA TGTGCCAGCAGTTTAACGGGAGAAGATGGCTACACCTTC CASSLTGEDGYTF
TRBJ1-6 NA TRBV11-2 NA TGTGCCAGCAGCTCCAGCTCACCCCTCCACTTT CASSSSSPLHF
TRBJ2-3 NA TRBV5-6 NA TGTGCCAGCAGCACGGGCACAGATACGCAGTATTTT CASSTGTDTQYF
TRBJ2-1 NA TRBV4-2 TRBD1 TGTGCCAGCAGCCAGAATCAGGGGGCTTTCAATGAGCAGTTCTTC CASSQNQGAFNEQFF
TRBJ1-1 NA TRBV2 NA TGTGCCAGCAGTGAAAGGACCTTCATGAACACTGAAGCTTTCTTT CASSERTFMNTEAFF
TRBJ2-3 NA TRBV6-2/TRBV6-3 NA TGTGCCAGCAGTTGGGTAGCGCGGGGTACGCAGTATTTT CASSWVARGTQYF
TRBJ2-7 NA TRBV12-1 NA TGTGCCAGCAGCTTTGCTCTCGCATACTCCTACGAGCAGTACTTC CASSFALAYSYEQYF
TRBJ1-1 NA TRBV28 NA TGTGCCAGCAGTTTCTTCCCCAAACGACGGGATTTGAACACTGAAGCTTTCTTT CASSFFPKRRDLNTEAFF
TRBJ1-4 NA TRBV27 TRBD1 TGTGCCAGCGGGGGAGGGACAGGATTCGCAACTAATGAAAAACTGTTTTTT CASGGGTGFATNEKLFF
TRBJ1-2 NA TRBV3-1/TRBV3-2 NA TGTGCCAGCAGCCAAGTCCGGACATTCACCTTC CASSQVRTFTF
TRBJ2-3 NA TRBV30 TRBD2 TGTGCCTGTGGGACTAGCGGGGCTACAGATACGCAGTATTTT CACGTSGATDTQYF
TRBJ1-4 once TRBV28 NA TGTGCCAGCAGGCTCGGGGGAACAACTAATGAAAAACTGTTTTTT CASRLGGTTNEKLFF
TRBJ1-1 NA TRBV12-3/TRBV12-4 NA TGTGCCAGCAGTAACAGGTTGAACACTGAAGCTTTCTTT CASSNRLNTEAFF
TRBJ1-1 NA TRBV11-2 NA TGTGCCAGCAGCCCGGCAGGGGCCCTGAACACTGAAGCTTTCTTT CASSPAGALNTEAFF
TRBJ2-7 NA TRBV27 NA TGTGCCAGCAGTTTTGTAGGGAATTCCTACGAGCAGTACTTC CASSFVGNSYEQYF
TRBJ2-7 NA TRBV28 NA TGTGCCAGCAGTGGCAGGGGCTCCTACGAGCAGTACTTC CASSGRGSYEQYF
TRBJ1-6 NA TRBV30 NA TGTGCCTGGAGGGTTAATTCACCCCTCCACTTT CAWRVNSPLHF
TRBJ1-1 NA TRBV7-9 TRBD1 TGTGCCAGCACCAAGGACAGGGGAGGTCAATTGGACACTGAAGCTTTCTTT CASTKDRGGQLDTEAFF
TRBJ2-1 NA TRBV9 NA TGTGCCAGCAGCTTCGGACCCGGACGACCGCTTTTATACAATGAGCAGTTCTTC CASSFGPGRPLLYNEQFF
TRBJ2-5 NA TRBV6-5 NA TGTGCCAGCAGTCCCTCCAGGCCAGGGAGAGAGACCCAGTACTTC CASSPSRPGRETQYF
TRBJ2-7 NA TRBV29-1 TRBD2 TGCAGCGTTGCAACAGGAAGGGGACTAGCGGGGCCGTTATCGATCTACGAGCAGTACTTC CSVATGRGLAGPLSIYEQYF
TRBJ1-4 NA TRBV19 NA TGTGCCAGTAGTTCCGAAGGGGGTTTTGGCGAAAAACTGTTTTTT CASSSEGGFGEKLFF
TRBJ1-5 NA TRBV6-1 TRBD1 TGTGCCAGCAGTGAAATTAGGGACAGGGCATTGCCCCAGCATTTT CASSEIRDRALPQHF
TRBJ2-5 NA TRBV19 TRBD1 TGTGCCAGTAGTACAAGGGACAGAACCCAAGAGACCCAGTACTTC CASSTRDRTQETQYF
TRBJ2-1 few TRBV25-1 NA TGTGCCAGCACCCCCCCGGGACTCCACAATGAGCAGTTCTTC CASTPPGLHNEQFF
TRBJ2-1 NA TRBV11-3 NA TGTGCCAGCAGCAGGGCAGATGCCTACAATGAGCAGTTCTTC CASSRADAYNEQFF
TRBJ1-5 NA TRBV6-2/TRBV6-3 TRBD1 TGTGCCAGCAGTTACCTCACAGGGGCCCAGCATTTT CASSYLTGAQHF
TRBJ2-2 NA TRBV11-2 NA TGTGCCAGCAGCTTAGATCCTCGGGGAGGCGGGGAGCTGTTTTTT CASSLDPRGGGELFF
TRBJ2-5 NA TRBV24-1 NA TGTGCCACCAGTGTCCAGGGTGGGGAGACCCAGTACTTC CATSVQGGETQYF
TRBJ1-5 NA TRBV5-6 NA TGTGCCAGCAGCTTGGGGTTCAGGGGCAATCAGCCCCAGCATTTT CASSLGFRGNQPQHF
TRBJ2-7 NA TRBV5-1 NA TGCGCCAGCGGGGAGATGGGGGTCTACGAGCAGTACTTC CASGEMGVYEQYF
TRBJ2-7 NA TRBV29-1 NA TGCCTGCGTGAGCACTACGAGCAGTACTTC CLREHYEQYF
TRBJ2-2 NA TRBV4-3 NA TGCGCCAGCAGACAGGGCGGAGGCGGGGAGCTGTTTTTT CASRQGGGGELFF
TRBJ1-2 few TRBV27 NA TGTGCCAGCAGTTTATCGGGGGGGTCCTTGTTCAACTATGGCTACACCTTC CASSLSGGSLFNYGYTF
TRBJ2-3 few TRBV6-5 TRBD1 TGTGCCAGCACCTTACAGGGGAGATCCGATACGCAGTATTTT CASTLQGRSDTQYF
TRBJ1-5 NA TRBV6-5 TRBD1 TGTGCCAGCAGCACAGGGGCCAACAATCAGCCCCAGCATTTT CASSTGANNQPQHF
TRBJ2-7 NA TRBV28 NA NA CASSFAGGSPLYF
TRBJ1-1 NA TRBV7-9 NA TGTGCCAGCAGCCCAAGGGGGACCACGGGGGCGGAAGCTTTCTTT CASSPRGTTGAEAFF